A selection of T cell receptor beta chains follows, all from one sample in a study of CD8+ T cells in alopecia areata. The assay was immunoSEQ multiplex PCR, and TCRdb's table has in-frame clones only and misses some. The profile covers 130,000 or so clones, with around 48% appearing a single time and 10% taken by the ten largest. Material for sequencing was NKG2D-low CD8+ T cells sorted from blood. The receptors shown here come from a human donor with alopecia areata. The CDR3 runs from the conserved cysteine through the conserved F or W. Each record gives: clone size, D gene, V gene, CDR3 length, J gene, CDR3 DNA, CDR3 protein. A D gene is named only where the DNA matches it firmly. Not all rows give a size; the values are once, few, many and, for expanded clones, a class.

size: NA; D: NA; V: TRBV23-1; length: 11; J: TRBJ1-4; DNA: TGCGCCAGCACCAGGGAAGAAAAACTGTTTTTT; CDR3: CASTREEKLFF
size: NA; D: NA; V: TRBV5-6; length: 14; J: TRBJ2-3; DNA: TGTGCCAGCAGCCCCGACCTCGTAACAGATACGCAGTATTTT; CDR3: CASSPDLVTDTQYF
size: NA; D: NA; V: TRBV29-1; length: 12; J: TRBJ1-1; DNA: TGCAGCGGGGACTTCATAGACTCCGAAGCTTTCTTT; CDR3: CSGDFIDSEAFF
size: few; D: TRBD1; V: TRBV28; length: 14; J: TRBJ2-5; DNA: TGTGCCAGCAGTCGCCGGGACAGCCAAGAGACCCAGTACTTC; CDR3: CASSRRDSQETQYF
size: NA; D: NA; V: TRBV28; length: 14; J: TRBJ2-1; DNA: TGTGCCAGCAGTTCTTTCCGGGGGTACAATGAGCAGTTCTTC; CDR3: CASSSFRGYNEQFF
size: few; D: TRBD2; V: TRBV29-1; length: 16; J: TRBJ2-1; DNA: TGCAGCGTTGACAACGGGCGGGGGAATCCTTACAATGAGCAGTTCTTC; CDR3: CSVDNGRGNPYNEQFF
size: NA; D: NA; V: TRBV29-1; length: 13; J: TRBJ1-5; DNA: TGCAGCGTTGGCGGGGTAGGGGATCAGCCCCAGCATTTT; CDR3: CSVGGVGDQPQHF
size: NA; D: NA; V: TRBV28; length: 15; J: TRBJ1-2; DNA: TGTGCCAGCAGACCCAGCACGGACGTTTCCTATGGCTACACCTTC; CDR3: CASRPSTDVSYGYTF
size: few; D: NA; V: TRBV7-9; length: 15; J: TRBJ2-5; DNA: TGTGCCAGCAGCCTTACCGGGACCTTAAAGGAGACCCAGTACTTC; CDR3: CASSLTGTLKETQYF
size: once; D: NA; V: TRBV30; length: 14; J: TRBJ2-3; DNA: TGTGCCTGGAGTTTAGCGGCTCGCACAGATACGCAGTATTTT; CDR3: CAWSLAARTDTQYF
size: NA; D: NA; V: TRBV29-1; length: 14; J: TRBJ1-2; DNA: TGCAGCGCCCGAGACTTGGGACAAACCTATGGCTACACCTTC; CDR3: CSARDLGQTYGYTF
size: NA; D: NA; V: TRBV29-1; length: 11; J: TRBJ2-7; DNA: TGCAGCGCCGGGGAAGGGGACGAGCAGTACTTC; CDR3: CSAGEGDEQYF
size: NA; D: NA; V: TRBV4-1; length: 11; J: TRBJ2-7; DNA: TGCGCCAGCAGCCAAGGGGTCGAGCAGTACTTC; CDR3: CASSQGVEQYF
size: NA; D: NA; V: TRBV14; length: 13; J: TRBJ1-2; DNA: TGTGCCAGCAGCCGCACCGCGACCTATGGCTACACCTTC; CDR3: CASSRTATYGYTF
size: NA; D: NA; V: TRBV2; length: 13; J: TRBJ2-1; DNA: TGTGCCAGCACCAGAGAGCAATACAATGAGCAGTTCTTC; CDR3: CASTREQYNEQFF
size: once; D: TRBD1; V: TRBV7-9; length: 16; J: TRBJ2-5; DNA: TGTGCCAGCAGCTGGCCACCGGACAGGGGGCAAGAGACCCAGTACTTC; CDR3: CASSWPPDRGQETQYF
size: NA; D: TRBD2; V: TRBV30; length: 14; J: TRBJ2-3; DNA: TGTGCCTGGAGTGCGGTAGCGGGCGGAGATACGCAGTATTTT; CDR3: CAWSAVAGGDTQYF
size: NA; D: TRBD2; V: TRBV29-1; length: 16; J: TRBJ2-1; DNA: TGCAGCGTTGAGGGTAGCGGGGGGGCTAATGAAGGCGAGCAGTTCTTC; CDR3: CSVEGSGGANEGEQFF
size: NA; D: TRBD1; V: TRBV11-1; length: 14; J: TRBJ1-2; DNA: TGTGCCAGCAGTATCTGGGGGACAGACTATGGCTACACCTTC; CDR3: CASSIWGTDYGYTF
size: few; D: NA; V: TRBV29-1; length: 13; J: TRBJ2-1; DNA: TGCAGCGTTGAGTCGGGACCCTACAATGAGCAGTTCTTC; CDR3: CSVESGPYNEQFF
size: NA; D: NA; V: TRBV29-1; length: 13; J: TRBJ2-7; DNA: TGCAGCGTTGTTTTCGGGTTAGGCTACGAGCAGTACTTC; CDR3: CSVVFGLGYEQYF
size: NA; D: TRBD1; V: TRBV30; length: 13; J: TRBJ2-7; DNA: TGTGCCTCTACGGGGACAGGGGGCTACGAGCAGTACTTC; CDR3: CASTGTGGYEQYF
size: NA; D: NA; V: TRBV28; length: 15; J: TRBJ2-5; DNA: TGTGCCAGCAGTTTAAAAGGCAGCCCTTGGGAGACCCAGTACTTC; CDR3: CASSLKGSPWETQYF
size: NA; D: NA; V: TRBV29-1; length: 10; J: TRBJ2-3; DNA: TGCAGCGTCTTATACGATACGCAGTATTTT; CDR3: CSVLYDTQYF
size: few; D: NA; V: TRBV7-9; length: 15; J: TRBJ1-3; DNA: TGTGCCAGCAGCCATACTTTACTCTCTGGAAACACCATATATTTT; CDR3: CASSHTLLSGNTIYF
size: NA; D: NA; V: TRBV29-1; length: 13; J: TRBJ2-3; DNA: TGCAGCGTTATACTTCTCAACACAGATACGCAGTATTTT; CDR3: CSVILLNTDTQYF
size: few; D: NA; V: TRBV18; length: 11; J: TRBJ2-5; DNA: TGTGCCACCGGAGATCAAGAGACCCAGTACTTC; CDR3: CATGDQETQYF
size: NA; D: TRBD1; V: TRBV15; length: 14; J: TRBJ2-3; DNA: TGTGCCACCAGCAGGACAGGGGTCACAGATACGCAGTATTTT; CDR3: CATSRTGVTDTQYF
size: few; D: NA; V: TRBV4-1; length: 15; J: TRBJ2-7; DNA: TGCGCCAGCAGCCTTCGCGGGCAGGGGACCTACGAGCAGTACTTC; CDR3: CASSLRGQGTYEQYF
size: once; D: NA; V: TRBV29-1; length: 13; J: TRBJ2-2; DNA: TGCAGCGTTGAAGGTGGGGGCCCCGGGGAGCTGTTTTTT; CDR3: CSVEGGGPGELFF
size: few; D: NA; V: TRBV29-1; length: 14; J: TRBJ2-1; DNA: TGCAGCGTTGACGAACGGGACCCCTACAATGAGCAGTTCTTC; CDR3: CSVDERDPYNEQFF
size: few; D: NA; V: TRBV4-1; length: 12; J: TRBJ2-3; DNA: TGCGCCAGCAGCAAAGCCCCAGATACGCAGTATTTT; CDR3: CASSKAPDTQYF
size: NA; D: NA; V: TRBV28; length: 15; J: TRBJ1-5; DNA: TGTGCCAGCAGCCTAGATCATAGGGGAGGTCAGCCCCAGCATTTT; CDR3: CASSLDHRGGQPQHF
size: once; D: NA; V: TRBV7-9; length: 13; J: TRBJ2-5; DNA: TGTGCGGTGGCGGGCCCGGGGCAAGAGACCCAGTACTTC; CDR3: CAVAGPGQETQYF
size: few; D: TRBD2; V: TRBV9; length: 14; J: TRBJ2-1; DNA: TGTGCCAGCACCGGGACTAGCGGAAACAATGAGCAGTTCTTC; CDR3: CASTGTSGNNEQFF
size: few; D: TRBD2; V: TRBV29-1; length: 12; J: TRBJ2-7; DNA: TGCAGCGTAGCGGGAAGCTCCTACGAGCAGTACTTC; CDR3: CSVAGSSYEQYF
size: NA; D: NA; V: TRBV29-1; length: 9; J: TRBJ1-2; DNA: TGCAGCGTAGACTATGGCTACACCTTC; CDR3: CSVDYGYTF
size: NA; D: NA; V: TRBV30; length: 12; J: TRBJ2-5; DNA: TGTGCCTGGAGTCTGGTACGAGAGACCCAGTACTTC; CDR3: CAWSLVRETQYF
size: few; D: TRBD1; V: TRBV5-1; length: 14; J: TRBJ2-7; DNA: TGCGCCAGCAGCTTGGAGGACAGGGGCCACGAGCAGTACTTC; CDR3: CASSLEDRGHEQYF
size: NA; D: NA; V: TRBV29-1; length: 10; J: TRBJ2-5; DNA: TGCAGCGTAATCCGAGAGACCCAGTACTTC; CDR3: CSVIRETQYF
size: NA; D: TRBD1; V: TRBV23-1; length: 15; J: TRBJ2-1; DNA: TGCGCCAGCAGCCACGGACAGGGGGCTGCGAATGAGCAGTTCTTC; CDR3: CASSHGQGAANEQFF
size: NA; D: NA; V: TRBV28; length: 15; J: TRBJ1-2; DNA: TGTGCCAGCGCCTATCAGGGAAAGCGATTCTATGGCTACACCTTC; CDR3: CASAYQGKRFYGYTF
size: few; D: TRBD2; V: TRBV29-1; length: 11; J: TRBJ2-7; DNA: TGCAGCGCCGGGCGGGGGTTGGAGCAGTACTTC; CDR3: CSAGRGLEQYF
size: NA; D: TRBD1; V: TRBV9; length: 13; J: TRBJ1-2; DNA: TGTGCCAGCACCGGGACAGGGAGCTATGGCTACACCTTC; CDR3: CASTGTGSYGYTF
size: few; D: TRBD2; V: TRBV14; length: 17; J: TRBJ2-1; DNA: TGTGCCAGCACCCACGGGGCTAGCGGGGGCCCGTACAATGAGCAGTTCTTC; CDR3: CASTHGASGGPYNEQFF
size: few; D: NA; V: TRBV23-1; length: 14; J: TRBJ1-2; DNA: TGCGCCAGCAGTCAAGCGACAGTTGAATATGGCTACACCTTC; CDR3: CASSQATVEYGYTF